This TCR beta chain was retrieved from a study of a mutant IDH1 vaccine in newly diagnosed glioma. The wider study: Patients were given eight vaccinations, scheduled in weeks 1, 3, 5, 7, 11, 15, 19 and 23. Points from the study as a whole: Pseudoprogression appears to have had no connection to changes in top peripheral T cell clonotypes.

For this clone: Its specificity is unknown.

The sample's time point: week 5, during vaccination. The study gave 300 ug of mutant IDH1 20-mer peptide per vaccine dose, with topical imiquimod. Measured with immunoSEQ multiplex PCR; TCRdb has only the in-frame clones, and not every one. Of 40,000 or so clones in the sample, around 85% were seen once. The germline V gene encodes CDR1 SGHTA and CDR2 FQGNSA. This CDR3 has 16 amino acids. The V gene lost 5 bases and the J gene lost 2 bases, with 16 bases spanning the gap. The input for sequencing was PBMCs, taken from a glioma patient whose treatment included an IDH1 peptide vaccine. The chain combines TRBV7-2 with TRBJ1-3; D possibly corresponds to TRBD1 (5 bases). The sequence was obtained from a man between 40 and 49 years old with glioma. The CDR3 DNA reads as TGTGCCAGCAGCACCTCCCGGGGCAGGGCTGGAAACACCATATATTTT. Translation: CASSTSRGRAGNTIYF.